The clone carrying this TCR beta chain has just a few counts. The sample belongs to a study of blood T cell repertoires in COVID-19. The wider study: Sites in the United States, Italy and Spain provided acute and convalescent COVID-19 samples. From T cells, B-cell-depleted T cells, or PBMCs came the material, which was cDNA or gDNA.

The germline CDR1 and CDR2 sequences are SGHKS and YYEKEE (reference sequence). This CDR3 has 14 amino acids. V shed 6 bases, J shed 7 bases, and the junction held 7 bases outside the gene matches. In the authors' methods: Amplification of reference gene primers provided the estimated nucleated cell counts. Libraries were prepared by immunoSEQ multiplex PCR; TCRdb keeps only in-frame clonotypes and omits some of them. V and J calls and clone size follow that table, whereas D and trimming were derived from the DNA. Found here are roughly 120,000 clones, over 60% of them singletons; the top ten hold about 4.5%.

The clonotype originates from a human donor in a cohort sampled during active or convalescent COVID-19. The rearrangement joins TRBV5-5 to TRBJ1-5; 10 bases map to TRBD1. The specimen sequenced was peripheral blood. CDR3 region: CASTRTGGGQPQHF. The CDR3 DNA reads as TGTGCCAGCACCAGGACAGGGGGAGGACAGCCCCAGCATTTT.